A selection of T cell receptor beta chains follows, all from one sample in a study of response to subunit inactivated influenza vaccine. One entry per CDR3 protein results from TCRdb running MiXCR on the RT-PCR reads. The sample carries about 540,000 distinct CDR3 sequences, roughly a quarter recorded once. These data were also reused for a study on T cells expressing NK-cell markers.

The sample in question was CD4+ T cells sorted from PBMCs, obtained about 11 days after vaccination. The receptor source for this set is a man aged 45-65 years who received an inactivated influenza vaccine. CDR3s include the opening cysteine and the closing phenylalanine or tryptophan. The D gene is left open where the match is weak. Part of the rows lack a size; the others show once, few, many or a class for expanded clones.

cdr3_nt cdr3_aa d_call v_call clone_size j_call
TGTGCCAGCAGCGTCGGGTTAGCGGGAAGAGAGCAGTTCTTC CASSVGLAGREQFF TRBD2 TRBV7-9 few TRBJ2-1
TGCGCCAGCAGCTTGGCCACTAGCGGCCACACAGATACGCAGTATTTT CASSLATSGHTDTQYF TRBD2 TRBV5-1 few TRBJ2-3
TGTGCCAGCAGTTCCTGGCAGGGGACCGGGGAGCTGTTTTTT CASSSWQGTGELFF - TRBV12-3/TRBV12-4 - TRBJ2-2
TGTGCCAGCAGTGAAAGTCGGTTTAGCGGGAATGAGCAGTTCTTC CASSESRFSGNEQFF TRBD2 TRBV6-1 - TRBJ2-1
TGTGCCAGCAGTGAAGTAGTACTAGAGGTGCAGTATTTT CASSEVVLEVQYF - TRBV6-1 few TRBJ2-3
TGTGCCAGCAGCTCCTTGGACACGGTCTATGGCTACACCTTC CASSSLDTVYGYTF - TRBV5-6 many TRBJ1-2
TGTGCCAGCAGTGAAGGGGCACAGGGATATGGCTACACCTTC CASSEGAQGYGYTF - TRBV6-1 few TRBJ1-2
TGTGCCATCAGGCCGGGGATGGGCACAGATACGCAGTATTTT CAIRPGMGTDTQYF - TRBV10-3 few TRBJ2-3
TGTGCCAGCACCGCCCGCGCCTTCTACGAGCAGTACTTC CASTARAFYEQYF - TRBV6-6 many TRBJ2-7
TGTGCCAGCAGCTTAGAATTTATCACTGAAGCTTTCTTT CASSLEFITEAFF - TRBV7-9 - TRBJ1-1
TGTGCCAGCAGCTCGCTGGGACAGGGGGCTTTCGGGGAGCTGTTTTTT CASSSLGQGAFGELFF TRBD1 TRBV7-3 few TRBJ2-2
TGTGCCAGCAGTTACTCCTCCGGGTCGTTAACCCCGTACTTC CASSYSSGSLTPYF - TRBV6-5 - TRBJ2-5
TGTGCCAGCAGTCGACAGACAGGGGCAGGCAATCAGCCCCAGCATTTT CASSRQTGAGNQPQHF TRBD1 TRBV6-2/TRBV6-3 few TRBJ1-5
TGTGCCAGCAGCTTAGGAGACAGGGGGAGCAATCAGCCCCAGCATTTT CASSLGDRGSNQPQHF TRBD1 TRBV7-9 few TRBJ1-5
TGTGCCAGCAGTTTTGACACCAGCTCCTACAATGAGCAGTTCTTC CASSFDTSSYNEQFF - TRBV12-3/TRBV12-4 few TRBJ2-1
TGCGCCAGCAGCTTGGCCGGGGGACAGAGCACAGATACGCAGTATTTT CASSLAGGQSTDTQYF - TRBV5-1 - TRBJ2-3
TGTGCCAGTAGTCAAAATTCAGATACGCAGTATTTT CASSQNSDTQYF - TRBV19 - TRBJ2-3
TGCGCCAGCAGCCAAGGAGGGCGGGGCCCACAAGAGACCCAGTACTTC CASSQGGRGPQETQYF - TRBV4-1 - TRBJ2-5
TGTGCCAGCAGCCAAGAACGGGCCTACGAGCAGTACTTC CASSQERAYEQYF - TRBV4-2 few TRBJ2-7
TGTGCCAGCAGTTACGCCAGGGGGACTACTAATGAAAAACTGTTTTTT CASSYARGTTNEKLFF TRBD1 TRBV6-5 - TRBJ1-4
TGTGCCAGCAGCTTGGTGGGAGGGCACACAGATACGCAGTATTTT CASSLVGGHTDTQYF TRBD2 TRBV7-2 - TRBJ2-3
TGCAGCGTTGCTTCTGATACGCAGTATTTT CSVASDTQYF - TRBV29-1 many TRBJ2-3
TGTGCCAGCAGTCTACAGGGGGCTAGCTCTGGAAACACCATATATTTT CASSLQGASSGNTIYF TRBD1 TRBV27 few TRBJ1-3
TGTGCCTGGAACTACCGAGAAGGAAGACGGTCTAATGAAAAACTGTTTTTT CAWNYREGRRSNEKLFF - TRBV30 few TRBJ1-4
TGTGCCAGCAGTTACTCAAGGGGATATTCACCCCTCCACTTT CASSYSRGYSPLHF - TRBV6-5 many TRBJ1-6
TGTGCCATCAGTGTAGTAGCGGGAGACATCACCGGGGAGCTGTTTTTT CAISVVAGDITGELFF TRBD2 TRBV10-3 few TRBJ2-2
TGCGCCAGCAGCTTGGCGCAGGCCCTGAACACTGAAGCTTTCTTT CASSLAQALNTEAFF - TRBV5-1 - TRBJ1-1
TGCGCCAGCAGCCAAGAAAGGGACAGTAACTATGGCTACACCTTC CASSQERDSNYGYTF TRBD1 TRBV4-3 - TRBJ1-2
TGTGCCTGGAACCGGCAAGGGAGCTCCTACGAGCAGTACTTC CAWNRQGSSYEQYF - TRBV30 - TRBJ2-7
TGTGCCAGCAGTTTAGCGCTCTGGGGAGATACGCAGTATTTT CASSLALWGDTQYF - TRBV12-3/TRBV12-4 - TRBJ2-3
TGTGCCAGCAGTTACCTTTTGGGGATTGACGAGCAGTACTTC CASSYLLGIDEQYF - TRBV6-2/TRBV6-3 - TRBJ2-7
TGTGCCATCAGTGAGTCTCTGACAGGGAGCGAGCAGTACTTC CAISESLTGSEQYF TRBD1 TRBV10-3 many TRBJ2-7
TGCGCCAGCAGCCAAGGGGCAGGGGGGGCCAACGTCCTGACTTTC CASSQGAGGANVLTF - TRBV4-3 few TRBJ2-6
TGTGCCAGCAGCTTAGTGGGGCAGGGGGTATATGGCTACACCTTC CASSLVGQGVYGYTF TRBD1 TRBV7-2 - TRBJ1-2
TGTGCCAGCAGCTTAGATCTGACAAGAGGTGCTTTCTTT CASSLDLTRGAFF - TRBV11-2 many TRBJ1-1
TGTGCCAGCAGCCTAATCACGGGGGGAGGTGAAGCTTTCTTT CASSLITGGGEAFF - TRBV3-1 - TRBJ1-1
TGTGCCAGCTGGAGGGGGGAGACCTACGAGCAGTACTTC CASWRGETYEQYF - TRBV6-1 few TRBJ2-7
TGTGCCAGCAGCTTGGGACTAGCGGAGTCCTACGAGCAGTACTTC CASSLGLAESYEQYF TRBD2 TRBV5-5 few TRBJ2-7
TGCGCCAGCAGCTTGAAGGGTTCGGAGGTCAACGAGCTGTTTTTT CASSLKGSEVNELFF - TRBV5-1 few TRBJ2-2
TGCGCCAGCAGCGTAGGACAGTTGGACTATGGCTACACCTTC CASSVGQLDYGYTF - TRBV4-3 - TRBJ1-2
TGTGCCATCACATCGGGAGTTAGTGAGACCCAGTACTTC CAITSGVSETQYF - TRBV10-3 - TRBJ2-5
TGTGCCACCAGTTCCAATAGGGCAGGGGACAACTATGGCTACACCTTC CATSSNRAGDNYGYTF - TRBV24-1 few TRBJ1-2
TGCAGCGTGGAAGGACAGGGGGCAGGAGCTTTCTTT CSVEGQGAGAFF TRBD1 TRBV29-1 few TRBJ1-1
TGTGCCAGCGCCCAGGACAGGGGTTGGTACGAGCAGTACTTC CASAQDRGWYEQYF TRBD1 TRBV27 - TRBJ2-7
TGTGCCATCAGTGAGTCGTTGCGGCTCAAAGGGCACATTCAGTACTTC CAISESLRLKGHIQYF - TRBV10-3 - TRBJ2-4
TGTGCCAGCAGCTTGCCATTCACCGGGGAGCTGTTTTTT CASSLPFTGELFF - TRBV5-6 many TRBJ2-2